A selection of T cell receptor beta chains follows, all from one sample in a study of Graves' ophthalmopathy and Graves' hyperthyroidism. MiXCR, run by TCRdb on the multiplex PCR reads, gives a single entry per CDR3 protein. The sample yields 350,000 to 400,000 distinct CDR3 sequences, about a sixth seen once. Source material: peripheral blood. Receptor source: a woman between 18 and 30 years old with Graves' ophthalmopathy. Each CDR3 is given with its conserved first and last residue. The order of the fields is D gene, clone size, V gene, J gene, CDR3 protein, CDR3 DNA. A D gene is named only where the DNA matches it firmly. Rows give clone size only sometimes, using once, few, many, or a class for an expanded clone.

D: NA; size: many; V: TRBV9; J: TRBJ2-2; CDR3: CASSVDMSESGELFF; DNA: TGTGCCAGCAGCGTAGACATGAGTGAGTCCGGGGAGCTGTTTTTT
D: TRBD2; size: NA; V: TRBV5-4; J: TRBJ2-7; CDR3: CASSTGGLEQYF; DNA: TGTGCCAGCAGCACGGGGGGGCTGGAGCAGTACTTC
D: NA; size: many; V: TRBV6-1; J: TRBJ1-1; CDR3: CASSETFQAWSAFF; DNA: TGTGCCAGCAGTGAGACCTTTCAGGCGTGGAGCGCTTTCTTT
D: TRBD1; size: NA; V: TRBV7-9; J: TRBJ1-2; CDR3: CASRDQGAGGYTF; DNA: TGTGCCAGCAGGGACCAGGGGGCAGGTGGCTACACCTTC
D: TRBD1; size: many; V: TRBV3-1; J: TRBJ1-2; CDR3: CASSQDRTGYGYTF; DNA: TGTGCCAGCAGCCAAGATCGGACAGGGTATGGCTACACCTTC
D: NA; size: many; V: TRBV7-2; J: TRBJ2-5; CDR3: CASSPGLGGETQYF; DNA: TGTGCCAGCAGCCCGGGTCTTGGCGGGGAGACCCAGTACTTC
D: TRBD1; size: many; V: TRBV5-1; J: TRBJ2-7; CDR3: CASSMTGQAYEQYF; DNA: TGCGCCAGCAGCATGACCGGACAGGCCTACGAGCAGTACTTC
D: NA; size: many; V: TRBV6-1; J: TRBJ2-7; CDR3: CASIWYYEQYF; DNA: TGTGCCAGCATCTGGTACTACGAGCAGTACTTC
D: TRBD1; size: many; V: TRBV6-1; J: TRBJ2-3; CDR3: CASSGQGGDTQYF; DNA: TGTGCCAGCAGTGGACAGGGCGGAGATACGCAGTATTTT
D: NA; size: many; V: TRBV3-1; J: TRBJ2-7; CDR3: CASSHRDEQYF; DNA: TGTGCCAGCAGCCACAGGGACGAGCAGTACTTC
D: TRBD1; size: many; V: TRBV6-1; J: TRBJ2-7; CDR3: CASNGQGSYEQYF; DNA: TGTGCCAGCAATGGACAGGGGTCCTACGAGCAGTACTTC
D: NA; size: many; V: TRBV2; J: TRBJ1-1; CDR3: CAILNRSPYTEAFF; DNA: TGTGCCATCCTTAATAGGTCCCCCTACACTGAAGCTTTCTTT
D: NA; size: few; V: TRBV11-1; J: TRBJ2-5; CDR3: CASSRRNGGAETQYF; DNA: TGTGCCAGCAGCCGACGCAATGGGGGCGCGGAGACCCAGTACTTC
D: TRBD2; size: many; V: TRBV20-1; J: TRBJ2-7; CDR3: CSARALAGSNYEQYF; DNA: TGCAGTGCTAGGGCTCTAGCGGGGTCCAACTACGAGCAGTACTTC
D: NA; size: many; V: TRBV20-1; J: TRBJ2-4; CDR3: CSATDLAKNIQYF; DNA: TGCAGTGCAACGGACCTAGCCAAAAACATTCAGTACTTC
D: NA; size: many; V: TRBV4-1; J: TRBJ1-5; CDR3: CASSHLQGPSNQPQHF; DNA: TGCGCCAGCAGCCACCTACAGGGACCTTCGAATCAGCCCCAGCATTTT
D: TRBD1; size: many; V: TRBV7-8; J: TRBJ1-6; CDR3: CASSSRGRDTQGAYNSPLHF; DNA: TGTGCCAGCAGCTCGAGAGGCCGGGACACTCAGGGGGCTTATAATTCACCCCTCCACTTT
D: NA; size: many; V: TRBV11-2; J: TRBJ2-7; CDR3: CASSAPAVSSYEQYF; DNA: TGTGCCAGCAGCGCTCCTGCGGTGAGCTCCTACGAGCAGTACTTC
D: NA; size: many; V: TRBV11-2; J: TRBJ2-2; CDR3: CASSQEITNTGELFF; DNA: TGTGCCAGCAGCCAAGAAATTACGAACACCGGGGAGCTGTTTTTT
D: NA; size: many; V: TRBV28; J: TRBJ2-4; CDR3: CASRGATLAKNIQYF; DNA: TGTGCCAGCAGGGGAGCGACTCTAGCCAAAAACATTCAGTACTTC
D: NA; size: many; V: TRBV6-1; J: TRBJ1-1; CDR3: CASSVQTAGTEAFF; DNA: TGTGCCAGCAGCGTGCAGACAGCGGGCACTGAAGCTTTCTTT
D: NA; size: many; V: TRBV7-2; J: TRBJ2-5; CDR3: CASSLPPETQYF; DNA: TGTGCCAGCAGCTTACCTCCCGAGACCCAGTACTTC
D: NA; size: many; V: TRBV4-2; J: TRBJ1-6; CDR3: CASSPVIGSYNSPLHF; DNA: TGTGCCAGCAGCCCGGTTATCGGGTCCTATAATTCACCCCTCCACTTT
D: TRBD1; size: many; V: TRBV9; J: TRBJ2-7; CDR3: CASSVGGTGEIEQYF; DNA: TGTGCCAGCAGCGTAGGGGGGACAGGGGAGATCGAGCAGTACTTC
D: TRBD2; size: NA; V: TRBV28; J: TRBJ2-7; CDR3: CASSLGGRADEQYF; DNA: TGTGCCAGCAGTTTGGGTGGGAGGGCGGACGAGCAGTACTTC
D: NA; size: few; V: TRBV19; J: TRBJ2-3; CDR3: CASNFGSDTQYF; DNA: TGTGCCAGTAATTTCGGCTCAGATACGCAGTATTTT
D: TRBD1; size: many; V: TRBV12-3/TRBV12-4; J: TRBJ1-5; CDR3: CASSPAHGTGSLWPQHF; DNA: TGTGCCAGCAGCCCAGCGCACGGGACAGGGTCGTTATGGCCCCAGCATTTT
D: NA; size: many; V: TRBV2; J: TRBJ1-2; CDR3: CASRANYGYTF; DNA: TGTGCCAGCAGGGCGAACTATGGCTACACCTTC
D: NA; size: many; V: TRBV7-2; J: TRBJ1-6; CDR3: CASSPHPRGNSPLHF; DNA: TGTGCCAGCAGCCCCCACCCCAGGGGAAATTCACCCCTCCACTTT
D: NA; size: NA; V: TRBV6-2/TRBV6-3; J: TRBJ2-2; CDR3: CASSEDFAGRLGELFF; DNA: TGTGCCAGCAGCGAGGACTTTGCGGGGCGCCTCGGGGAGCTGTTTTTT
D: NA; size: many; V: TRBV29-1; J: TRBJ2-7; CDR3: CSVELRGASGVSYEQYF; DNA: TGCAGCGTTGAACTTAGGGGCGCCTCGGGAGTCTCCTACGAGCAGTACTTC
D: TRBD2; size: many; V: TRBV6-1; J: TRBJ2-7; CDR3: CASARTSGSYEQYF; DNA: TGTGCCAGTGCCCGGACTAGCGGATCCTACGAGCAGTACTTC
D: NA; size: many; V: TRBV4-1; J: TRBJ1-1; CDR3: CASSQVGTGTEAFF; DNA: TGCGCCAGCAGCCAAGTAGGGACGGGCACTGAAGCTTTCTTT
D: TRBD1; size: many; V: TRBV6-6; J: TRBJ1-5; CDR3: CASSYPAKAQGVGQPQHF; DNA: TGTGCCAGCAGTTACCCCGCAAAGGCTCAGGGGGTGGGACAGCCCCAGCATTTT
D: NA; size: many; V: TRBV7-6; J: TRBJ2-2; CDR3: CASSLGRRFGELFF; DNA: TGTGCCAGCAGCTTAGGACGGCGTTTCGGGGAGCTGTTTTTT
D: TRBD2; size: many; V: TRBV27; J: TRBJ2-7; CDR3: CASSNHGLAVYEQYF; DNA: TGTGCCAGCAGTAACCACGGACTAGCGGTCTACGAGCAGTACTTC
D: TRBD2; size: many; V: TRBV5-1; J: TRBJ2-7; CDR3: CASSLRLAGGVLEQYF; DNA: TGCGCCAGCAGCTTGCGGCTAGCGGGAGGGGTTCTGGAGCAGTACTTC
D: TRBD1; size: NA; V: TRBV12-3/TRBV12-4; J: TRBJ1-2; CDR3: CASSQVGQIYGYTF; DNA: TGTGCCAGCAGCCAAGTGGGACAGATCTATGGCTACACCTTC
D: NA; size: many; V: TRBV25-1; J: TRBJ1-1; CDR3: CASSDDSQYTEAFF; DNA: TGTGCCAGCAGTGATGACAGCCAGTACACTGAAGCTTTCTTT
D: TRBD2; size: NA; V: TRBV6-2/TRBV6-3; J: TRBJ2-2; CDR3: CACRQGTSDTGELFF; DNA: TGTGCCTGTAGGCAAGGGACTAGTGACACCGGGGAGCTGTTTTTT
D: NA; size: NA; V: TRBV11-3; J: TRBJ2-5; CDR3: CASSRRTDQETQYF; DNA: TGTGCCAGCAGTCGAAGGACAGATCAAGAGACCCAGTACTTC
D: TRBD2; size: many; V: TRBV6-2/TRBV6-3; J: TRBJ2-7; CDR3: CASSRLAIGYEQYF; DNA: TGTGCCAGCAGTAGACTAGCGATTGGTTACGAGCAGTACTTC
D: NA; size: many; V: TRBV2; J: TRBJ2-5; CDR3: CASSEAGATQETQYF; DNA: TGTGCCAGCAGTGAGGCGGGGGCCACTCAAGAGACCCAGTACTTC
D: TRBD1; size: many; V: TRBV7-8; J: TRBJ2-7; CDR3: CASSLEPGGYEQYF; DNA: TGTGCCAGCAGCTTAGAGCCAGGGGGCTACGAGCAGTACTTC
D: NA; size: many; V: TRBV7-9; J: TRBJ2-7; CDR3: CASSSPGPGYDEQYF; DNA: TGTGCCAGCAGCTCCCCGGGACCGGGGTACGACGAGCAGTACTTC
D: NA; size: many; V: TRBV20-1; J: TRBJ1-1; CDR3: CSARDLGTQTFF; DNA: TGCAGTGCTAGAGATTTGGGAACTCAGACTTTCTTT
D: TRBD1; size: many; V: TRBV4-3; J: TRBJ1-1; CDR3: CASSRTGDTEAFF; DNA: TGCGCCAGCAGCCGAACAGGGGACACTGAAGCTTTCTTT
D: NA; size: many; V: TRBV6-2/TRBV6-3; J: TRBJ2-2; CDR3: CASSYMTGELFF; DNA: TGTGCCAGCAGTTATATGACCGGGGAGCTGTTTTTT
D: NA; size: many; V: TRBV7-3; J: TRBJ2-2; CDR3: CASSLKPRAGGTNTGELFF; DNA: TGTGCCAGCAGCTTAAAGCCCCGGGCAGGGGGGACGAACACCGGGGAGCTGTTTTTT
D: TRBD1; size: many; V: TRBV20-1; J: TRBJ2-6; CDR3: CSAPGQVGANVLTF; DNA: TGCAGTGCGCCCGGACAGGTTGGGGCCAACGTCCTGACTTTC
D: NA; size: many; V: TRBV18; J: TRBJ1-1; CDR3: CASSPPTLGVTEAFF; DNA: TGTGCCAGCTCACCACCAACCTTGGGGGTCACTGAAGCTTTCTTT
D: NA; size: many; V: TRBV11-2; J: TRBJ2-2; CDR3: CASSSGTVKGTGELFF; DNA: TGTGCCAGCAGCTCGGGGACGGTAAAAGGCACCGGGGAGCTGTTTTTT
D: TRBD2; size: many; V: TRBV2; J: TRBJ2-4; CDR3: CASLGLAAHEGQNIQYF; DNA: TGTGCCAGCCTGGGGCTAGCGGCCCACGAAGGTCAAAACATTCAGTACTTC
D: NA; size: many; V: TRBV7-2; J: TRBJ1-2; CDR3: CASRFNVGHNYGYTF; DNA: TGTGCCAGCAGGTTCAATGTGGGGCATAACTATGGCTACACCTTC